The rows below give T cell receptor beta chains drawn from one sample of a study of fetal regulatory T cell absence and autoimmunity. Sequencing was performed with immunoSEQ multiplex PCR; in TCRdb, only in-frame clones are kept and a portion is missing. Of 95,000 or so clones in the sample, about two thirds were seen once. Sequenced: pancreas tissue. The receptors were sampled from a male donor with IPEX syndrome. CDR3s include the opening cysteine and the closing phenylalanine or tryptophan. A D gene is named only where the DNA matches it firmly. Expanded clones are given a class, and other clones once, few, many or no size at all.

>TRBD1|TRBJ2-7|.|TRBV19
TGTGCCAGTAGTCTCGGGACAGGGCCTTACGAGCAGTACTTC
CASSLGTGPYEQYF
>.|TRBJ2-7|.|TRBV4-1
TGCGCCAGCAGCCAAGATGACGTACACTACTTC
CASSQDDVHYF
>TRBD2|TRBJ2-2|.|TRBV6-1
TGTGCCAGCAGTGAGACTAGCGGGGGTCCCGGGGAGCTGTTTTTT
CASSETSGGPGELFF
>.|TRBJ1-6|.|TRBV11-2
TGTGCCAGCAGCTTAGACCCCCAGGGGTCCTATAATTCACCCCTCCACTTT
CASSLDPQGSYNSPLHF
>TRBD1|TRBJ2-7|.|TRBV25-1
TGTGCCAGCAGTGATGATCGGACAGGGGACTACGAGCAGTACTTC
CASSDDRTGDYEQYF
>.|TRBJ2-7|few|TRBV5-6
TGTGCCAGCAGCTTGCCGACAGACGAGCAGTACTTC
CASSLPTDEQYF
>.|TRBJ1-4|.|TRBV28
TGTGCCAGCAGTTTATTAGCGGACAGTGGGGGCTATGAGGTGTTTTTT
CASSLLADSGGYEVFF
>.|TRBJ1-2|.|TRBV6-5
TGTGCCAGCAGTCCCCTACGGGTCCACTATGGCTACACCTTC
CASSPLRVHYGYTF
>TRBD1|TRBJ1-6|.|TRBV5-5
TGTGCCAGCAGCTTACAGGGGGCGTACTATAATTCACCCCTCCACTTT
CASSLQGAYYNSPLHF
>.|TRBJ2-7|few|TRBV21-1
TGTGCCAGCAGCAACTGCTACGAGCAGTACTTC
CASSNCYEQYF
>.|TRBJ1-1|.|TRBV7-9
TGTGCCAGCAGCTTAGCGGGAACTGAAGCTTTCTTT
CASSLAGTEAFF
>TRBD1|TRBJ1-2|.|TRBV7-9
TGTGCCAGCAGCTTGGACAGGGAAGGCTACACCTTC
CASSLDREGYTF
>TRBD2|TRBJ2-3|.|TRBV7-9
TGTGCCAGCAGCCCGACTAGCGGGGGGAACACAGATACGCAGTATTTT
CASSPTSGGNTDTQYF
>.|TRBJ1-1|.|TRBV13
TGTGCCAGCAGCTTAGGCCACACTGAAGCTTTCTTT
CASSLGHTEAFF
>TRBD1|TRBJ1-1|.|TRBV7-8
TGTGCCAGCAGCCGGACACAGGGGATGAACACTGAAGCTTTCTTT
CASSRTQGMNTEAFF
>TRBD1|TRBJ1-1|.|TRBV6-1
TGTGCCAGCAGTGCGGGACAGGGGGTGACTGAAGCTTTCTTT
CASSAGQGVTEAFF
>.|TRBJ2-5|few|TRBV7-6
TGTGCCAGCAGCGCTCAAGAGACCCAGTACTTC
CASSAQETQYF
>.|TRBJ1-3|.|TRBV10-3
TGTGCCATCAGTGAGTCGAGCTCTGGAAACACCATATATTTT
CAISESSSGNTIYF
>TRBD1|TRBJ2-5|.|TRBV11-3
TGTGCCAGCAGCTTATGGGACAGGGTAGAGACCCAGTACTTC
CASSLWDRVETQYF
>.|TRBJ2-5|few|TRBV5-5
TGTGCCAGCAGCTTGGCGTTCGAGACCCAGTACTTC
CASSLAFETQYF
>.|TRBJ1-2|.|TRBV13
TGTGCCAGCAGCCGACCGAGAGGACTCACTTTGTGGGGCTACACCTTC
CASSRPRGLTLWGYTF
>TRBD2|TRBJ2-1|.|TRBV27
TGTGCCAGCAGTTTAAGGGCACTAGCGGTACAAAACAATGAGCAGTTCTTC
CASSLRALAVQNNEQFF
>.|TRBJ1-1|.|TRBV5-6
TGTGCCAGCAGCCCGGATAACACGTGGAACACTGAAGCTTTCTTT
CASSPDNTWNTEAFF
>TRBD2|TRBJ2-3|.|TRBV5-1
TGCGCCAGCAGCTCGGGACTAGGTGCAGATACGCAGTATTTT
CASSSGLGADTQYF
>TRBD2|TRBJ2-1|.|TRBV30
TGTGCCTGGAGTGTATTTGCGGGGGGGGACAATGAGCAGTTCTTC
CAWSVFAGGDNEQFF
>.|TRBJ1-1|.|TRBV29-1
TGCAGCGTTGAAGGCCCAACAGGGACTGAAGCTTTCTTT
CSVEGPTGTEAFF
>TRBD2|TRBJ2-7|.|TRBV5-1
TGCGCCAGCAGCTTCGCGGGGGGGGACGAGCAGTACTTC
CASSFAGGDEQYF
>TRBD1|TRBJ1-6|.|TRBV18
TGTGCCAGCTCACCACTAAAACAGGGGGCGAATTCACCCCTCCACTTT
CASSPLKQGANSPLHF
>TRBD2|TRBJ2-3|few|TRBV5-1
TGCGCCAGCAGCTTGGAACTAGCGGCCACAGATACGCAGTATTTT
CASSLELAATDTQYF
>.|TRBJ1-5|.|TRBV20-1
TGCAGTGCCAAGGGGCAGCCCCAGCATTTT
CSAKGQPQHF
>.|TRBJ2-3|.|TRBV5-5
TGTGCCAGCAGCTTACCGGGGTCCACAGATACGCAGTATTTT
CASSLPGSTDTQYF
>.|TRBJ2-7|.|TRBV7-2
TGTGCCAGCAGCTTAGTGCGGGACCTAGCCTACGAGCAGTACTTC
CASSLVRDLAYEQYF
>TRBD1|TRBJ2-7|.|TRBV6-1
TGTGCCAGCAGTGACAACATGGACAGGGAAGACTACGAGCAGTACTTC
CASSDNMDREDYEQYF
>TRBD2|TRBJ2-7|.|TRBV30
TGTGCCTGGAGCGGGAGGGTTTACGAGCAGTACTTC
CAWSGRVYEQYF
>.|TRBJ2-7|.|TRBV21-1
TGTGCCAGCAGCAAAGACGGGACAGGGGGTTTCGACGAGCAGTACTTC
CASSKDGTGGFDEQYF
>TRBD1|TRBJ2-1|.|TRBV11-3
TGTGCCAGCAGCTTAGTAGGACAGGGCCTATACAATGAGCAGTTCTTC
CASSLVGQGLYNEQFF
>.|TRBJ2-3|.|TRBV19
TGTGCCAGTAGCGGGGGGCCCGCAGATACGCAGTATTTT
CASSGGPADTQYF
>TRBD2|TRBJ2-5|.|TRBV6-6
TGTGCCAGCACTGGGACTAGCGGGGGCTGGGAGACCCAGTACTTC
CASTGTSGGWETQYF
>TRBD2|TRBJ2-1|few|TRBV6-1
TGTGCCGTATCCAAGCGGGGTGTAAGGGATGAGCAGTTCTTC
CAVSKRGVRDEQFF
>.|TRBJ1-2|.|TRBV9
TGTGCCAGCAGCGTAGAGGGCAGGGGAAGGGGCTACACCTTC
CASSVEGRGRGYTF
>TRBD1|TRBJ2-2|.|TRBV19
TGTGCCACCACGGCAGGGGGCGCGGGCACCGGGGAGCTGTTTTTT
CATTAGGAGTGELFF
>TRBD1|TRBJ1-1|.|TRBV4-1
TGCGCCAGCAGCCACTGGACAGGGGGCACTGAAGCTTTCTTT
CASSHWTGGTEAFF
>TRBD2|TRBJ2-2|.|TRBV10-2
TGCGCCAGCCTAGCGGGGGGGCGTGGGGAGCTGTTTTTT
CASLAGGRGELFF
>TRBD2|TRBJ2-3|.|TRBV2
TGTGCCAGCAGAAGAGATAGCGGGGGCACAGATACGCAGTATTTT
CASRRDSGGTDTQYF
>.|TRBJ1-2|.|TRBV14
TGTGCCAGCAGCCAAGATCATCGATGTCCGATCTATGGCTACACCTTC
CASSQDHRCPIYGYTF
>.|TRBJ1-2|.|TRBV30
TGTGCCTGGACAGCGGGGGGTTATAGCTACACCTTC
CAWTAGGYSYTF